This is a list of T cell receptor beta chains from one sample in a study of graft-versus-host responses after intestinal transplantation. No antigens are known for them. Produced via immunoSEQ multiplex PCR; TCRdb's table is partial and in-frame only. This repertoire shows just under 65,000 clones, approximately 91% found once; its top ten account for about 1.5%. This material consisted of unstimulated CD8+ T cells sorted from spleen or lymph node cells, taken before transplant. These receptor sequences come from a human donor who was the organ donor for an intestinal transplant. Each CDR3 is given with its conserved first and last residue. D genes are given only for firm matches. Size tells how often a clone was seen (once, few, many) or the class of an expanded clone, and some rows leave it out.

J: TRBJ1-1; V: TRBV28; size: .; D: .; DNA: TGTGCCAGCAGTTTTGTCACGGACTCCTACGCTGAAGCTTTCTTT; CDR3: CASSFVTDSYAEAFF
J: TRBJ2-2; V: TRBV28; size: .; D: .; DNA: TGTGCCAGCAGTCTCACACGGGTCCTCACCGGGGAGCTGTTTTTT; CDR3: CASSLTRVLTGELFF
J: TRBJ2-3; V: TRBV27; size: .; D: TRBD2; DNA: TGTGCCAGCAGTTTAGGTCCTAGCGGAGTACCAACAGATACGCAGTATTTT; CDR3: CASSLGPSGVPTDTQYF
J: TRBJ2-1; V: TRBV28; size: .; D: TRBD2; DNA: TGTGCCAGCCGACCGAGCGGGAGCCTATACAATGAGCAGTTCTTC; CDR3: CASRPSGSLYNEQFF
J: TRBJ2-3; V: TRBV7-9; size: .; D: TRBD2; DNA: TGTGCCAGCAGCTTACCCACTAGCGGACCTAGCACAGATACGCAGTATTTT; CDR3: CASSLPTSGPSTDTQYF
J: TRBJ2-1; V: TRBV4-2; size: .; D: TRBD2; DNA: TGTGCCAGCAGCCAAGAAGAGAGCGGGGGGAATGAGCAGTTCTTC; CDR3: CASSQEESGGNEQFF
J: TRBJ2-3; V: TRBV7-2; size: .; D: .; DNA: TGTGCCAGCAGCTTGTCTGCGGGAACGGCTAGCACAGATACGCAGTATTTT; CDR3: CASSLSAGTASTDTQYF
J: TRBJ1-5; V: TRBV9; size: .; D: .; DNA: TGTGCCAGCAGCGTAGGGTCAGGGGGCAATCAGCCCCAGCATTTT; CDR3: CASSVGSGGNQPQHF
J: TRBJ2-3; V: TRBV28; size: .; D: TRBD2; DNA: TGTGCCAGCAGTTGGCCACTACTAGCGGGAGGGCCCCCTACGCAGTATTTT; CDR3: CASSWPLLAGGPPTQYF
J: TRBJ2-7; V: TRBV9; size: .; D: TRBD1; DNA: TGTGCCAGCAGCGAAGGGACAGGGCCCCCCTACGAGCAGTACTTC; CDR3: CASSEGTGPPYEQYF
J: TRBJ2-1; V: TRBV5-1; size: .; D: .; DNA: TGCGCCAGCAGCTTGGTTGCGGGGATTGTATACAATGAGCAGTTCTTC; CDR3: CASSLVAGIVYNEQFF
J: TRBJ1-5; V: TRBV9; size: .; D: .; DNA: TGTGCCAGCAGCCAGACAGGCGCCAACAATCAGCCCCAGCATTTT; CDR3: CASSQTGANNQPQHF
J: TRBJ1-2; V: TRBV29-1; size: .; D: .; DNA: TGCAGCGTTGTAACAATCGATAACTATGGCTACACCTTC; CDR3: CSVVTIDNYGYTF
J: TRBJ2-7; V: TRBV7-9; size: few; D: TRBD1; DNA: TGTGCCAGCAGCCCGGGACAGGGGAACGAGCAGTACTTC; CDR3: CASSPGQGNEQYF
J: TRBJ2-1; V: TRBV9; size: .; D: TRBD2; DNA: TGTGCCAGCAGCGCACAAGCGGGGAGCTACAATGAGCAGTTCTTC; CDR3: CASSAQAGSYNEQFF
J: TRBJ1-2; V: TRBV2; size: .; D: TRBD1; DNA: TGTGCCAGCAGTGAAGAAGACTGGGGGGATGGGGACAGTTATGGCTACACCTTC; CDR3: CASSEEDWGDGDSYGYTF
J: TRBJ2-5; V: TRBV11-2; size: .; D: .; DNA: TGTGCCAGCAGCTTAATTTGGCAGGGGCAAGAGACCCAGTACTTC; CDR3: CASSLIWQGQETQYF
J: TRBJ2-1; V: TRBV29-1; size: .; D: TRBD2; DNA: TGCAGCTCCCGATCAGCGGGAGAAAGCAATGAGCAGTTCTTC; CDR3: CSSRSAGESNEQFF
J: TRBJ1-3; V: TRBV7-3; size: .; D: .; DNA: TGTGCCAGCAGCGCGCAGGGGACTGGAAACACCATATATTTT; CDR3: CASSAQGTGNTIYF
J: TRBJ2-4; V: TRBV11-2; size: .; D: .; DNA: TGTGCCAGCACCCCCACTGGAGGGGACATTCAGTACTTC; CDR3: CASTPTGGDIQYF
J: TRBJ2-1; V: TRBV5-4; size: .; D: .; DNA: TGTGCCAGCAGCGCGGCTGGGAATGAGCAGTTCTTC; CDR3: CASSAAGNEQFF
J: TRBJ2-7; V: TRBV19; size: .; D: TRBD1; DNA: TGTGCCAGTAGTATTGGGGGACAGGGGGCCGATGAGCAGTACTTC; CDR3: CASSIGGQGADEQYF
J: TRBJ1-5; V: TRBV5-5; size: .; D: .; DNA: TGTGCCAGCAGCTTGGACCTAAATCAGCCCCAGCATTTT; CDR3: CASSLDLNQPQHF
J: TRBJ2-7; V: TRBV18; size: once; D: .; DNA: TGTGCCAGCTCACTTCGACTGCCAGCCTACGAGCAGTACTTC; CDR3: CASSLRLPAYEQYF
J: TRBJ1-1; V: TRBV9; size: .; D: .; DNA: TGTGCCAGCAGCGTAAATGCGCGGGCTCAAATCCCTGAAGCTTTCTTT; CDR3: CASSVNARAQIPEAFF
J: TRBJ2-3; V: TRBV11-3; size: .; D: TRBD2; DNA: TGTGCCAGCAGCTTACTTAGCGGGAGTTCTAAAGATACGCAGTATTTT; CDR3: CASSLLSGSSKDTQYF
J: TRBJ2-1; V: TRBV30; size: .; D: TRBD1; DNA: TGTGCCTGGAGAGGGGGCAATCACAATGAGCAGTTCTTC; CDR3: CAWRGGNHNEQFF
J: TRBJ1-5; V: TRBV27; size: once; D: TRBD1; DNA: TGTGCCAGCAGGGGACAGGGGCTAGAACCCCAGCATTTT; CDR3: CASRGQGLEPQHF
J: TRBJ2-7; V: TRBV6-6; size: few; D: TRBD1; DNA: TGTGCCAGCAGTTACTCGACAGGGGGCTACGAGCAGTACTTC; CDR3: CASSYSTGGYEQYF
J: TRBJ2-2; V: TRBV5-6; size: .; D: TRBD2; DNA: TGTGCCAGCAGGCGCCTGACTAGCGGGAGAGGAACCGGGGAGCTGTTTTTT; CDR3: CASRRLTSGRGTGELFF
J: TRBJ2-2; V: TRBV29-1; size: .; D: .; DNA: TGCAGCGCTGGGGCCCAGTCCGGGGAGCTGTTTTTT; CDR3: CSAGAQSGELFF
J: TRBJ2-1; V: TRBV29-1; size: .; D: TRBD2; DNA: TGCAGCGATGAACTAGCGGGAGTAAATGAGCAGTTCTTC; CDR3: CSDELAGVNEQFF
J: TRBJ1-6; V: TRBV6-1; size: .; D: .; DNA: TGTGCCAGCAGTGACGGAGAGATGACTTCACCCCTCCACTTT; CDR3: CASSDGEMTSPLHF
J: TRBJ2-7; V: TRBV25-1; size: .; D: TRBD1; DNA: TGTGCCAGCAGTACAGAGACAGGGTGGCCCCCCTACGAGCAGTACTTC; CDR3: CASSTETGWPPYEQYF
J: TRBJ1-1; V: TRBV19; size: .; D: TRBD1; DNA: TGTGCCAGTACCTTTACAGGGGGCGGTCGGTCGAACACTGAAGCTTTCTTT; CDR3: CASTFTGGGRSNTEAFF
J: TRBJ2-5; V: TRBV27; size: once; D: TRBD1; DNA: TGTGCCAGCAGGGGCGGACAGGAGGTCGGGCAGTACTTC; CDR3: CASRGGQEVGQYF
J: TRBJ1-1; V: TRBV6-5; size: .; D: .; DNA: TGTGCCAGCAGGCCGGGGTTCTTGGCTGAAGCTTTCTTT; CDR3: CASRPGFLAEAFF
J: TRBJ1-1; V: TRBV6-5; size: once; D: .; DNA: TGTGCCAGCAGTTACTCTGGCGGGACTGAAGCTTTCTTT; CDR3: CASSYSGGTEAFF
J: TRBJ2-3; V: TRBV11-1; size: .; D: TRBD2; DNA: TGTGCCAGCAGCCGAGTAGCGGGACGGCCCACAGATACGCAGTATTTT; CDR3: CASSRVAGRPTDTQYF
J: TRBJ1-1; V: TRBV5-6; size: .; D: .; DNA: TGTGCCAGCAGCTTGGGGGGGGGCTGGGGCACTGAAGCTTTCTTT; CDR3: CASSLGGGWGTEAFF
J: TRBJ1-1; V: TRBV27; size: .; D: .; DNA: TGTGCCAGTATGGAAGGAGGGAGTACTGAAGCTTTCTTT; CDR3: CASMEGGSTEAFF
J: TRBJ1-1; V: TRBV28; size: .; D: .; DNA: TGTGCCAGCAGTTCCTTCCGACGGGAGTACACTGAAGCTTTCTTT; CDR3: CASSSFRREYTEAFF
J: TRBJ1-2; V: TRBV27; size: .; D: .; DNA: TGTGCCAGCAGTAATTATGAGACAGGCTATACCGGTGGCTACACCTTC; CDR3: CASSNYETGYTGGYTF
J: TRBJ2-3; V: TRBV25-1; size: once; D: TRBD1; DNA: TGTGCCAGCAGTGATATCCGGGAAACGGACAGGGCCACAGATACGCAGTATTTT; CDR3: CASSDIRETDRATDTQYF
J: TRBJ1-2; V: TRBV10-3; size: .; D: TRBD1; DNA: TGTGCCATCAGTGAGTCGACAGGGAGTGGCTACACCTTC; CDR3: CAISESTGSGYTF
J: TRBJ2-1; V: TRBV11-2; size: .; D: TRBD2; DNA: TGTGCCAGCAGCCAACATGGGCTAGCGGGAATGAATGAGCAGTTCTTC; CDR3: CASSQHGLAGMNEQFF
J: TRBJ2-7; V: TRBV11-2; size: .; D: .; DNA: TGTGCCAGCAGCTTAGGACTATCCGAGCAGTACTTC; CDR3: CASSLGLSEQYF
J: TRBJ2-7; V: TRBV27; size: .; D: TRBD2; DNA: TGTGCCAGCTGGGGAAGACTAGCCGAAGCGGGCGAGCAGTACTTC; CDR3: CASWGRLAEAGEQYF
J: TRBJ2-1; V: TRBV5-1; size: few; D: .; DNA: TGCGCCAGCAGCCCGACACTGAGATGGTTTGGTGAGCAGTTCTTC; CDR3: CASSPTLRWFGEQFF
J: TRBJ2-7; V: TRBV28; size: .; D: TRBD1; DNA: TGTGCCAGCAGTTTGGACCGAGGAGGGACAGGGGGCGAGCAGTACTTC; CDR3: CASSLDRGGTGGEQYF
J: TRBJ2-6; V: TRBV28; size: .; D: TRBD2; DNA: TGTGCCAGCAGTCCAACCGGGAGGACTGGGGCCAACGTCCTGACTTTC; CDR3: CASSPTGRTGANVLTF